These 8 T cell receptor beta chains were all obtained from the same sample, sequenced in a study of T cell responses to AZD1222 COVID-19 vaccine. Some clones are missing from TCRdb's copy, which holds only in-frame ones; the method was immunoSEQ multiplex PCR. The data contain about 83,000 clones, 85% to 90% of them singletons. The sequences come from peripheral blood, collected on day 0 of MenACWY control vaccination. These receptors came from an adult in good health.

The rearrangement links TRBV15 to TRBJ1-1, with D maybe TRBD1 (5 bases). V shed 0 bases and J shed 8 bases, with 16 bases lying between them. The CDR3 is 15 amino acids. Germline CDR1 and CDR2: LNHNV and YYDKDF (reference sequence). CDR3 in amino acids: CATSRDHVGGLEAFF. The CDR3 nucleotides are TGTGCCACCAGCAGAGATCACGTCGGGGGTCTAGAAGCTTTCTTT.

The chain links TRBV20-1 to TRBJ2-2; D is unclear. This CDR3 region has 14 residues. The germline V and J ends were trimmed by 3 bases and 0 bases, with 8 bases remaining between them. Per germline, CDR1 DFQATT and CDR2 SNEGSKA (reference sequence). Here the CDR3 reads CSASKFANTGELFF. In DNA, the CDR3 is TGCAGTGCTAGTAAGTTCGCGAACACCGGGGAGCTGTTTTTT.

This chain uses TRBV4-2 with TRBJ1-4; D remains unclear. The ends were cut back, 0 bases at V and 2 bases at J, with 10 bases in the middle. This CDR3 spans 16 amino acids. Germline V lookup: CDR1 LGHNA, CDR2 YNFKEQ. CDR3 residues: CASSQDPGRTNEKLFF. The CDR3 bases are TGTGCCAGCAGCCAAGATCCCGGACGTACTAATGAAAAACTGTTTTTT.

This clone was detected a few times. V usage is TRBV20-1 and J usage is TRBJ1-3; no clear D gene. The germline V gene encodes CDR1 DFQATT and CDR2 SNEGSKA (reference sequence). The V end was cut by 3 bases, the J end by 6 bases, with 12 bases between. CDR3 length: 13 amino acids. The chain's CDR3 is CSASDGVVNTIYF. The CDR3 nucleotides are TGCAGTGCTAGTGATGGGGTGGTAAACACCATATATTTT.

This chain links TRBV2 with TRBJ1-1, with 8 bases identical to TRBD1. The germline gives CDR1 SNHLY, CDR2 FYNNEI. Germline trimming cut 6 bases from V and 5 bases from J; bases unmatched to any gene: 5. The CDR3 has 13 amino acids. The CDR3 reads CASRPQGATEAFF. The CDR3 coding sequence is TGTGCCAGCAGACCTCAGGGGGCTACTGAAGCTTTCTTT.

This chain connects TRBV30 to TRBJ2-7, with TRBD2 matching 8 bases. The CDR3 runs 12 residues. The V and J ends lost 8 bases and 6 bases, in that order; junction bases with no gene match: 9. Germline-derived CDR1 and CDR2 are GTSNPN and SVGIG (reference sequence). Written as DNA, the CDR3 is TGTGCCGCCGCGACTAGCGTCGGCGAGCAGTACTTC. Translated: CAAATSVGEQYF. Full variable domain (missing parts from reference TRBV30 and TRBJ2-7): SQTIHQWPATLVQPVGSPLSLECTVEGTSNPNLYWYRQAAGRGLQLLFYSVGIGQISSEVPQNLSASRPQDRQFILSSKKLLLSDSGFYLCAAATSVGEQYFGPGTRLTVT.

This clone was observed once. The rearrangement uses TRBV24-1 and TRBJ2-7, with D perhaps TRBD1 or TRBD2 (6 bases each). Looked up from germline, CDR1 is KGHDR and CDR2 is SFDVKD. Trimming cost V 4 bases and J 2 bases, with 17 bases left between them. The CDR3 covers 16 residues. CDR3 protein: CATSEQGGKGTYEQYF. CDR3 DNA: TGTGCCACCAGTGAACAAGGGGGGAAGGGGACCTACGAGCAGTACTTC.

The chain uses TRBV5-6 and TRBJ1-5; D is unclear. CDR1 and CDR2 (germline): SGHDT, YYEEEE. The CDR3 totals 13 residues. Trimming shortened V by 4 bases and J by 4 bases, and 9 bases separated the two germline ends. The CDR3 reads CASSVRQNQPQHF. CDR3 sequence (DNA): TGTGCCAGCAGCGTCCGGCAGAATCAGCCCCAGCATTTT.